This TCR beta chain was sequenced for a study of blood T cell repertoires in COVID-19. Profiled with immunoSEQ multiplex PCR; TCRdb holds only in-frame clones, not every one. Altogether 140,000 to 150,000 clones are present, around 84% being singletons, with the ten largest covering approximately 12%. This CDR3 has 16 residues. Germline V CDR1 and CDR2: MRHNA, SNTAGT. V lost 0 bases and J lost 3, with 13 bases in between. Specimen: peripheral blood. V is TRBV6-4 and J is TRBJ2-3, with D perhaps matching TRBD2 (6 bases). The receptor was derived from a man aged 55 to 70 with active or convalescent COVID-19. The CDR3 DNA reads TGTGCCAGCAGTGACTCTGCGGGATCGTATACAGATACGCAGTATTTT. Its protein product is CASSDSAGSYTDTQYF.